This T cell receptor beta chain appears in the sequencing data of a study of blood T cell repertoires in COVID-19 (dated by TCRdb to the early 2020s). Turning to the overall study: Recovered participants in ImmuneRACE Cohort 3 were defined as having two consecutive negative NP/OP PCR tests, clearance from a healthcare professional, or resolution of symptoms. Samples from collaborators originated in the United States, Italy and Spain and spanned both the acute and convalescent phases of COVID-19. The prospective study material was composed of cDNA or gDNA derived from T cells, B-cell-depleted T cells, or PBMCs. Subjects who had been exposed to COVID-19, were actively infected with it, or had recovered from it provided the deeply sampled blood TCRbeta repertoires that made up the dataset. A freely available public database, intended as a resource for researchers studying the immune response to SARS-CoV-2, is where the repertoires were released. The samples were drawn from the first 160 participants of the ongoing ImmuneRACE study and from 1,254 subjects provided by 6 global collaborators. The sample metadata nearly always contained a de-identified subject ID, COVID-19 status, age in years and sex. Where HLA class I and class II types were available, the types were taken from metadata supplied by the sample provider, not from assay-based typing. What the work shows at the level of the full study, not this receptor alone: The amount of clinical and demographic metadata varied by source and participant and was provided uncurated.

The germline V gene specifies KGHDR as CDR1 and SFDVKD as CDR2. V sheds 8 bases and J sheds 8 bases, leaving 12 bases between their ends. The CDR3 runs 12 amino acids, cysteine and phenylalanine included. The retained sequence is limited to the CDR3, 36 bases, with the frame set at the first base. Enrolling through a virtual design, the prospective study's participants ranged in age from about 18 to 89 years and lived across roughly 23 United States geographic areas. In the prospective study, cohorts were assigned on the basis of participant-reported clinical history obtained from a screening survey and a study questionnaire. Each participant in the prospective study had whole blood, serum and a nasopharyngeal or oropharyngeal swab collected by mobile phlebotomists. Prospective study participants could optionally give additional blood draws and questionnaires over an approximately two-month period. Before DNA extraction, prospective study blood samples were shipped either frozen or at room temperature.

The immunoSEQ Assay, a bias-controlled multiplex PCR, was used to amplify TCRbeta CDR3 regions from genomic DNA. The authors' pipeline ran thus. Within the assay, amplification of reference gene primers was used to estimate how many nucleated cells each sample contained. To quantify the absolute abundance of each unique TCRbeta CDR3 rearrangement, sequence reads were collapsed and filtered. For each sample, productive Simpson clonality was calculated by taking the square root of Simpson's diversity index across productive rearrangements. The source is immuneACCESS, and TCRdb retained only in-frame sequences with V and J called. Part of the clones is not carried over; for the studies checked, unresolved V genes explain less than half of this, and the remainder is unexplained. For V, J and clone size, that table is used; D and trimming come from the DNA. The sample includes 150,000 to 200,000 clones, with 70% to 85% observed a single time. The ten largest clones add up to around a fifth of the sample.

On this clone itself: Its antigen is currently not known. No base qualities exist here, and no much larger clone lies one base off it.

This clonotype originated in a woman aged 70-85 years in a cohort exposed to, infected with or recovered from COVID-19 (not recorded which). Recombination linked TRBV24-1 to TRBJ2-1, and perhaps TRBD1 as D gene, on 6 matching bases. The sequenced sample was PBMCs or T cells enriched from blood (not recorded which). The nucleotides read TGTGCCACCAATAATGGGGGCCATGAGCAGTTCTTC. The encoded protein is CATNNGGHEQFF.